These 10 T cell receptor beta chains share one sample of origin, sequenced in a study of CD8 T cells in ankylosing spondylitis. Study-level findings and limits: The study identified a TCR beta motif of several highly homologous variants that appeared characteristic of ankylosing spondylitis blood.

TCRdb re-called the 5' RACE reads through MiXCR, storing one row per CDR3 protein. The sample consists of some 200,000 distinct CDR3 sequences, approximately 7.3% of them appearing once. These receptors lack a known antigen. The sequenced material came from blood, either unsorted or a sorted T cell fraction (not recorded which). Every receptor here comes from a male donor with ankylosing spondylitis.

This clonotype occurred many times. The chain is built from TRBV7-6 and TRBJ2-2, with 9 bases aligning to TRBD1. The germline gives CDR1 SGHVS, CDR2 FNYEAQ. The CDR3 runs to 17 residues. After removal of 5 bases from V and 5 bases from J, the junction contained 12 bases not matched to a gene. In DNA, the CDR3 is TGTGCCAGCAGCCCAGACCCGACAGGGGGGAAGACCGGGGAGCTGTTTTTT. Its translation: CASSPDPTGGKTGELFF. The complete variable domain, with remaining parts taken from reference TRBV7-6 and TRBJ2-2, reads GAGVSQSPRYKVTKRGQDVALRCDPISGHVSLYWYRQALGQGPEFLTYFNYEAQQDKSGLPNDRFSAERPEGSISTLTIQRTEQRDSAMYRCASSPDPTGGKTGELFFGEGSRLTVL.

This clonotype has at least ten counts. This chain uses TRBV28 with TRBJ2-3; TRBD2 is a possible D gene (5 bases). In germline, CDR1 is MDHEN, CDR2 SYDVKM. This CDR3 comprises 14 residues. V lost 7 bases to trimming and J lost 6 bases, with 17 bases between them. The CDR3 protein is CASKVGALFDTQYF. CDR3 sequence (DNA): TGTGCCAGCAAAGTGGGAGCTCTTTTCGATACGCAGTATTTT. The full variable domain, completed using reference TRBV28 and TRBJ2-3, is DVKVTQSSRYLVKRTGEKVFLECVQDMDHENMFWYRQDPGLGLRLIYFSYDVKMKEKGDIPEGYSVSREKKERFSLILESASTNQTSMYLCASKVGALFDTQYFGPGTRLTVL.

This clonotype has only a few counts. The chain recombines TRBV11-1 with TRBJ1-2; unclear D gene. The CDR3 covers 14 residues. Germline-derived CDR1 and CDR2 are SGHAT and FQDESV (reference sequence). V was shortened by 4 bases and J by 3 bases, with 12 bases between the two germline ends. CDR3 coding DNA: TGTGCCAGCAGCTCGGACGGAGTACACTATGGCTACACCTTC. It encodes CASSSDGVHYGYTF.

This clonotype was counted at least ten times. CDR3 DNA sequence: TGTGCCAGCAGTTTAGGGCCGGGAGTAGGTCCGGGAGCCGGGGAGCTGTTTTTT. The encoded protein is CASSLGPGVGPGAGELFF. The V call is TRBV27, the J call TRBJ2-2, with a weak D call TRBD2 (6 bases). From germline, CDR1 is MNHEY and CDR2 SMNVEV (reference sequence). Trimming stripped 2 bases from V and 6 bases from J, with 22 bases between. The CDR3 covers 18 residues.

This clonotype was observed at least ten times. This chain links TRBV24-1 with TRBJ2-1, with TRBD2 matching over 7 bases. Losses at the gene ends were 4 bases for V and 7 bases for J; bases not matched to a gene: 6. Germline assignment: CDR1 KGHDR and CDR2 SFDVKD. The CDR3 contains 14 residues. CDR3 sequence: CATSESGTMNEQFF. The CDR3 nucleotides read TGTGCCACCAGTGAGTCCGGGACTATGAATGAGCAGTTCTTC.

The chain carries TRBV4-3 and TRBJ2-7; either TRBD1 or TRBD2 may fit D (5 bases each). The CDR3 length is 15 residues. Trimming left V 0 bases short and J 2 bases short, with 11 bases between. The germline gives CDR1 LGHNA, CDR2 YSLEER. The chain's CDR3 is CASSQDRDGTYEQYF. CDR3 nucleotide sequence: TGCGCCAGCAGCCAAGATAGGGACGGGACCTACGAGCAGTACTTC.

The chain combines TRBV2 with TRBJ2-7, with D possibly TRBD2 on 6 matching bases. This CDR3 has 14 amino acids. Germline V gene lookup returns CDR1 SNHLY and CDR2 FYNNEI. V lost 6 bases to trimming and J lost 3 bases, with 15 bases between them. The CDR3 is CASRGDFGGYEQYF. The CDR3 DNA reads TGTGCCAGCAGGGGGGACTTCGGCGGCTACGAGCAGTACTTC.

This chain joins TRBV29-1 and TRBJ2-1; TRBD2 matches 13 bases. V shed 7 bases, J shed 3 bases, and the junction held 6 bases outside the gene matches. Germline assignment: CDR1 SQVTM and CDR2 ANQGSEA. The CDR3 length is 15 residues. CDR3 nucleotide sequence: TGCAGCGGACGACTAGCGGGGGGAGACTACAATGAGCAGTTCTTC. Translating gives CSGRLAGGDYNEQFF.

This clonotype appeared many times. The chain combines TRBV7-9 with TRBJ2-7; D possibly corresponds to TRBD1 (6 bases). The CDR3 consists of 14 residues. Germline CDR1 and CDR2: SEHNR and FQNEAQ (reference sequence). The germline V and J ends were trimmed by 4 bases and 3 bases, with 13 bases remaining between them. In DNA form, the CDR3 reads TGTGCCAGCAGCTCCCGGGACATAGGCTACGAGCAGTACTTC. The encoded protein is CASSSRDIGYEQYF.

This clonotype was recorded many times. The J gene is TRBJ2-1, the V gene TRBV12-3 or TRBV12-4, with 12 positions matching TRBD2. The CDR3 has 16 amino acids. Trimming at V came to 1 base and at J to 9 bases, leaving 7 bases not matched to a gene. DNA of the CDR3: TGTGCCAGCAGTTTAGTCCTAGCGGGGGGGCAGGGTGAGCAGTTCTTC. It yields the protein CASSLVLAGGQGEQFF.